Each of the 29 T cell receptor beta chains below was sequenced from the same sample in a study of blood T cell repertoires in COVID-19. Here immunoSEQ multiplex PCR was the method, and the copy in TCRdb shows in-frame clones only, minus some. Of around 160,000 clones listed, roughly nine tenths are singletons. Sequenced input: peripheral blood. The receptors here all came from a man between 18 and 29 years old with acute or convalescent COVID-19.

V gene TRBV24-1 combines with J gene TRBJ1-5; TRBD1 matches 8 bases. Trimming at V came to 5 bases and at J to 4 bases, leaving 3 bases not matched to a gene. Per germline, CDR1 KGHDR and CDR2 SFDVKD. The CDR3 loop spans 14 amino acids. The CDR3 nucleotides read TGTGCCACCAGTGCCCGGACAGGGAATCAGCCCCAGCATTTT. It specifies CATSARTGNQPQHF.

V gene TRBV4-1 combines with J gene TRBJ2-7, with 8 bases matching TRBD1. There are 14 residues in the CDR3. Germline assignment: CDR1 MGHRA and CDR2 YSYEKL. Trimming removed 3 bases from V and 4 bases from J; junction bases left unmatched: 5. The CDR3, as DNA: TGCGCCAGCAGCCAGCCAGGGGGCGAGTACGAGCAGTACTTC. Its translation: CASSQPGGEYEQYF.

The rearrangement joins TRBV10-3 to TRBJ1-2; the match to TRBD1 covers 9 bases. The junction had 13 bases not matched to a gene; V was cut back by 8 bases and J by 6 bases. Germline lookup yields CDR1 ENHRY and CDR2 SYGVKD. The CDR3 is 15 residues long. CDR3 loop: CAIGSGTGYFDGYTF. DNA for the CDR3: TGTGCCATCGGATCCGGGACAGGGTACTTCGATGGCTACACCTTC.

The V and J genes are TRBV4-2 and TRBJ2-1; TRBD1 agrees at 7 bases. The junction had 9 bases not matched to a gene; V was cut back by 3 bases and J by 1 base. This CDR3 region has 17 residues. Germline-derived CDR1 and CDR2 are LGHNA and YNFKEQ. CDR3 loop: CASSQLGTALSYNEQFF. The CDR3 DNA sequence: TGTGCCAGCAGCCAGCTCGGGACAGCCTTATCCTACAATGAGCAGTTCTTC.

CDR3 amino acids: CASSPLAGGRAQYF. In DNA, the CDR3 is TGTGCCAGTAGTCCCCTAGCGGGGGGGCGGGCGCAGTATTTT. V usage is TRBV19 and J usage is TRBJ2-3; the match to TRBD2 covers 12 bases. Germline V gives CDR1 LNHDA, CDR2 SQIVND (reference sequence). CDR3 size: 14 residues. Trimming cost V 5 bases and J 10 bases; bases outside gene matches: 7.

V and J are TRBV28 and TRBJ2-7, with D possibly being TRBD2 (6 bases). The CDR3 is 12 amino acids. Germline V gives CDR1 MDHEN, CDR2 SYDVKM. The CDR3 DNA is TGTGCCAGCAGTTTAAGTGGGACTCCTGTGTTTGTC. Translating it yields CASSLSGTPVFV.

The chain has TRBV23-1 and TRBJ1-5; 12 bases match TRBD1. TRBV23-1 qualifies as an ORF whose function is uncertain. The CDR3 runs 17 residues. V dropped 7 bases and J dropped 2; count of bases not matched to a gene: 9. CDR3 protein: CASTPGQGATGNQPQHF. In nucleotides, the CDR3 is TGCGCCAGCACTCCGGGACAGGGGGCGACTGGCAATCAGCCCCAGCATTTT.

This chain links TRBV7-2 with TRBJ1-5, with D perhaps matching TRBD1 (5 bases). This CDR3 region has 13 residues. In germline, CDR1 is SGHTA, CDR2 FQGNSA. V was clipped by 5 bases and J by 4 bases, with 9 bases between them. The CDR3 reads CASSKDTNQPQHF. The DNA for the CDR3 is TGTGCCAGCAGCAAGGACACTAATCAGCCCCAGCATTTT.

The rearrangement links TRBV9 to TRBJ2-5, with 8 bases lining up with TRBD1. The V segment lost 2 bases and the J segment 3 bases; nucleotides outside the gene matches: 6. The CDR3 loop spans 15 amino acids. CDR1 is SGDLS, CDR2 YYNGEE, per germline. CDR3 DNA sequence: TGTGCCAGCAGCGTCGCCGGGACAGGCAAAGAGACCCAGTACTTC. Encoded protein: CASSVAGTGKETQYF.

The chain has TRBV2 and TRBJ2-7; TRBD2 matches at 11 bases. CDR3 size: 12 residues. The germline V gene encodes CDR1 SNHLY and CDR2 FYNNEI. The CDR3 sequence: CASRVLAGVLDV. The CDR3 DNA sequence: TGTGCCAGCAGGGTACTAGCGGGGGTTCTGGACGTC.

The chain links TRBV18 to TRBJ2-1, with TRBD1 matching 10 bases. This CDR3 region has 14 residues. Germline lookup yields CDR1 KGHSH and CDR2 LQKENI. Trimming took 5 bases from V and 8 from J; bases not matched to a gene: 6. The CDR3 DNA sequence: TGTGCCAGCTCAGCTCTGACAGGGGGCGATGAGCAGTTCTTC. This encodes CASSALTGGDEQFF. The variable domain in full, with the rest retrieved from reference TRBV18 and TRBJ2-1, is NAGVMQNPRHLVRRRGQEARLRCSPMKGHSHVYWYRQLPEEGLKFMVYLQKENIIDESGMPKERFSAEFPKEGPSILRIQQVVRGDSAAYFCASSALTGGDEQFFGPGTRLTVL.

The rearrangement links TRBV24-1 to TRBJ1-6; 10 bases are shared with TRBD1. The CDR3 has 19 residues. Germline CDR1 KGHDR, CDR2 SFDVKD. With 4 bases clipped from V and 8 bases from J, the junction kept 16 bases outside the gene matches. DNA of the CDR3: TGTGCCACCAGTGAAAACGGAATCCGGGACAGGGGAAAGGATTCACCCCTCCACTTT. Amino acid sequence: CATSENGIRDRGKDSPLHF.

This clone was seen just once. The gene calls are TRBV7-3 and TRBJ2-3, with TRBD1 matching over 7 bases. The J segment lost 6 bases and the V segment lost 2 bases, leaving 8 bases of the junction unmatched. The germline V gene encodes CDR1 SGHTA and CDR2 FQGTGA. There are 15 residues in the CDR3. The CDR3 sequence: CASSLQGQRVDTQYF. The CDR3, as DNA: TGTGCCAGCAGCTTACAGGGACAGCGAGTTGATACGCAGTATTTT.

This chain uses TRBV6-6 with TRBJ1-1; D is ambiguous. The CDR3 covers 14 residues. The germline V and J ends were trimmed by 5 bases and 5 bases, with 15 bases remaining between them. CDR1 is MNHNY and CDR2 is SVGAGI in the germline V gene (reference sequence). CDR3 coding DNA: TGTGCCAGCAGTCCCTTCGTTGGAGGGACTGAAGCTTTCTTT. This translates into CASSPFVGGTEAFF.

The chain is built from TRBV18 and TRBJ2-3; D might be TRBD2 (6 bases). V lost 3 bases and J 2 bases, leaving 15 bases between the germline ends. This CDR3 is built from 16 residues. Looked up from germline, CDR1 is KGHSH and CDR2 is LQKENI. CDR3 protein: CASSPPEGRTTDTQYF. For the CDR3, the DNA is TGTGCCAGCTCACCCCCGGAGGGACGGACCACAGATACGCAGTATTTT.

J is TRBJ1-1 and V is TRBV7-3; unclear D gene. CDR1 and CDR2 from the germline V gene are SGHTA and FQGTGA. V was pared by 2 bases and J by 8 bases, with 12 bases between. The CDR3 spans 13 residues. CDR3 sequence: CASSLWAEKEAFF. CDR3 nucleotide sequence: TGTGCCAGCAGCTTATGGGCAGAGAAAGAAGCTTTCTTT.

The chain links TRBV5-4 to TRBJ2-3, with D uncertain. Trimming removed 1 base at V and 2 bases at J, with 8 bases between. Germline V lookup: CDR1 SGHNT, CDR2 YYREEE (reference sequence). This CDR3 contains 14 residues. The CDR3 spells CASSLNPPTDTQYF. The DNA of the CDR3 is TGTGCCAGCAGCTTGAATCCTCCCACAGATACGCAGTATTTT.

This clone was observed once. J is TRBJ2-3 and V is TRBV7-3; 12 nucleotides align to TRBD1. Trimming took 2 bases from V and 1 from J; bases not matched to a gene: 4. The V gene's germline CDR1 is SGHTA and CDR2 FQGTGA. The CDR3 has 17 residues. Written as DNA, the CDR3 is TGTGCCAGCAGCTTATCCGGGACAGGGGGCGGCACAGATACGCAGTATTTT. Protein sequence: CASSLSGTGGGTDTQYF.

A word on this clone: The same CDR3 also results from other DNA sequences found in this sample. The chain couples TRBV29-1 to TRBJ1-2, with a tentative D call TRBD1 (6 bases). CDR1 is SQVTM and CDR2 is ANQGSEA in the germline V gene. The CDR3 consists of 12 residues. V was trimmed by 2 bases and J by 6 bases, leaving 10 bases between them. The CDR3: CSVERGGNGYTF. The DNA of the CDR3 is TGCAGCGTTGAACGAGGGGGTAATGGCTACACCTTC.

J is TRBJ2-1 and V is TRBV5-1, with TRBD1 matching 9 bases. Germline CDR1 reads SGHRS; CDR2 reads YFSETQ. CDR3 size: 13 residues. V shed 3 bases, J shed 9 bases, and the junction held 4 bases outside the gene matches. The CDR3 nucleotides read TGCGCCAGCAGCTCTGAGGGACAGGGTGAGCAGTTCTTC. As protein: CASSSEGQGEQFF.

The chain is built from TRBV30 and TRBJ1-6; TRBD1 aligns across 7 bases. V dropped 5 bases and J dropped 4; count of bases not matched to a gene: 14. This CDR3 has 17 residues. Germline lookup yields CDR1 GTSNPN and CDR2 SVGIG (reference sequence). CDR3 sequence reads: CAWSTGTVDLYNSPLHF. CDR3 DNA sequence: TGTGCCTGGTCTACCGGGACAGTGGACCTATATAATTCACCCCTCCACTTT.

This chain joins TRBV30 and TRBJ1-2; 10 nucleotides match TRBD1. With 2 bases clipped from V and 5 bases from J, the junction kept 5 bases outside the gene matches. Germline assignment: CDR1 GTSNPN and CDR2 SVGIG (reference sequence). CDR3 length: 14 residues. The CDR3 loop is CAWSRTGGGYGYTF. CDR3 sequence (DNA): TGTGCCTGGAGTAGGACAGGGGGTGGGTATGGCTACACCTTC.

This clone showed up just once. The chain has TRBV6-5 and TRBJ1-6; 11 nucleotides match TRBD1. Germline assignment: CDR1 MNHEY and CDR2 SVGAGI. The CDR3 consists of 15 residues. Losses at the gene ends were 7 bases for V and 8 bases for J; bases not matched to a gene: 7. The CDR3 loop reads CASTSDRGRYSPLHF. CDR3 nucleotide sequence: TGTGCCAGCACTTCGGACAGGGGGCGTTATTCACCCCTCCACTTT.

This chain joins TRBV2 and TRBJ2-4, with 10 bases lining up with TRBD2. Germline-derived CDR1 and CDR2 are SNHLY and FYNNEI. With 6 bases clipped from V and 0 bases from J, the junction kept 8 bases outside the gene matches. The CDR3 length is 17 residues. The chain's CDR3 is CASRSGSGGRAKNIQYF. For the CDR3, the DNA is TGTGCCAGCAGGAGTGGTAGCGGGGGGAGAGCCAAAAACATTCAGTACTTC.

V is TRBV5-8 and J is TRBJ1-5; 7 bases agree with TRBD1. In germline, CDR1 is SGHTS, CDR2 YDEGEE. The CDR3 extends over 18 amino acids. V was clipped by 5 bases and J by 0 bases; unmatched bases: 14. The CDR3 reads CASRNGRDSRYSNQPQHF. The CDR3 nucleotides are TGTGCCAGCAGGAATGGACGGGACAGCCGGTATAGCAATCAGCCCCAGCATTTT. Based on the CDR3 plus reference TRBV5-8 and TRBJ1-5, the full variable domain is EAGVTQSPTHLIKTRGQQATLRCSPISGHTSVYWYQQALGLGLQFLLWYDEGEERNRGNFPPRFSGRQFPNYSSELNVNALELEDSALYLCASRNGRDSRYSNQPQHFGDGTRLSIL.

J is TRBJ1-3 and V is TRBV29-1; TRBD1 agrees at 9 bases. Germline assignment: CDR1 SQVTM and CDR2 ANQGSEA. The CDR3 loop spans 16 amino acids. J was trimmed by 4 bases and V by 4 bases; bases with no gene match: 11. CDR3 sequence reads: CSVVLTGTGRGNTIYF. The CDR3 DNA reads as TGCAGCGTTGTGCTCACCGGGACAGGGAGAGGAAACACCATATATTTT.

The J gene is TRBJ2-5, the V gene TRBV4-1, with 7 bases identical to TRBD1. Unmatched junction bases numbered 5, after V lost 4 bases and J lost 3 bases. Germline lookup yields CDR1 MGHRA and CDR2 YSYEKL. The CDR3 runs 14 residues. The CDR3 sequence is CASSPGTVKETQYF. The CDR3 DNA reads as TGCGCCAGCAGCCCCGGGACAGTAAAAGAGACCCAGTACTTC.

The chain has TRBV29-1 and TRBJ2-2; D is unresolved. Germline V gene data show CDR1 as SQVTM and CDR2 as ANQGSEA. Trimming removed 4 bases at V and 1 base at J, with 10 bases between. The CDR3 sequence is 14 residues long. As DNA, the CDR3 is TGCAGCGTTGCCGGGTACCAGAACACCGGGGAGCTGTTTTTT. It specifies CSVAGYQNTGELFF.

This rearrangement joins TRBV18 to TRBJ2-2; TRBD1 might be the D (5 bases). CDR3 length: 15 amino acids. Per the germline V gene, CDR1 is KGHSH and CDR2 is LQKENI. V lost 3 bases to trimming and J lost 0 bases, with 8 bases between them. The CDR3 reads CASSPTTANTGELFF. CDR3 sequence (DNA): TGTGCCAGCTCACCGACGACAGCGAACACCGGGGAGCTGTTTTTT.